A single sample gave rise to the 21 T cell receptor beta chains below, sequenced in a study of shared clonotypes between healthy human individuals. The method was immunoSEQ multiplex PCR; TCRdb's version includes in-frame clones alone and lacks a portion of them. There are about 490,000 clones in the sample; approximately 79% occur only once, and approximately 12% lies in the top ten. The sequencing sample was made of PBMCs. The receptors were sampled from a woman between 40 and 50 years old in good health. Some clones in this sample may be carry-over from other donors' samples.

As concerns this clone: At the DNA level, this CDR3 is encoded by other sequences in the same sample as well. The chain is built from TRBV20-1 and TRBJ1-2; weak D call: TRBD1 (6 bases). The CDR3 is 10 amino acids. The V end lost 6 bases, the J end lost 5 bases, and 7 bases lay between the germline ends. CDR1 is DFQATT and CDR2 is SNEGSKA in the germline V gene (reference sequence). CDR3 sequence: CSARGYGYTF. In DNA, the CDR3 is TGCAGTGCCAGGGGTTATGGCTACACCTTC.

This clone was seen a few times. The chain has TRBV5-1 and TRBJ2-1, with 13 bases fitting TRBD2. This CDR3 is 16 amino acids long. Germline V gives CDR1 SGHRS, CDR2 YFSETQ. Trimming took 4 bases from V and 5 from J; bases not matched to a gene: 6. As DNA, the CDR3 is TGCGCCAGCAGCCTACCCGGGACTAGCGGGAACAATGAGCAGTTCTTC. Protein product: CASSLPGTSGNNEQFF.

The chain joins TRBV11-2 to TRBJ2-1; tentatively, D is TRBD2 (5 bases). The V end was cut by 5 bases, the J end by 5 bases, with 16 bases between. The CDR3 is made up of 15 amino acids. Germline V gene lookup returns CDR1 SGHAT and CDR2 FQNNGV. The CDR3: CASSPDRGTNNEQFF. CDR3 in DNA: TGTGCCAGCAGCCCTGACCGGGGTACGAACAATGAGCAGTTCTTC. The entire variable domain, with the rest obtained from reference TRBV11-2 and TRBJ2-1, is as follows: EAGVAQSPRYKIIEKRQSVAFWCNPISGHATLYWYQQILGQGPKLLIQFQNNGVVDDSQLPKDRFSAERLKGVDSTLKIQPAKLEDSAVYLCASSPDRGTNNEQFFGPGTRLTVL.

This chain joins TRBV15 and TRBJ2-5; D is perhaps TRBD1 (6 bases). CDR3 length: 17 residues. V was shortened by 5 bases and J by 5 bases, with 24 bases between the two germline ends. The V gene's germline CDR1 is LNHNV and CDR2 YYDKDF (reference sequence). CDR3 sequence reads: CATSEGTGTPNGETQYF. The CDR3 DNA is TGTGCCACCAGCGAGGGGACCGGGACACCTAACGGGGAGACCCAGTACTTC.

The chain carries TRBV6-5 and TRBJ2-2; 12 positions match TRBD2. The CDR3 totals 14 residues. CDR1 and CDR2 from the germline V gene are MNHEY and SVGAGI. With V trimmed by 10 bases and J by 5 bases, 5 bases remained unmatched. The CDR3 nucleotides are TGTGCCATTGCGGGGACTAGCGGGACCGGGGAGCTGTTTTTT. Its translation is CAIAGTSGTGELFF.

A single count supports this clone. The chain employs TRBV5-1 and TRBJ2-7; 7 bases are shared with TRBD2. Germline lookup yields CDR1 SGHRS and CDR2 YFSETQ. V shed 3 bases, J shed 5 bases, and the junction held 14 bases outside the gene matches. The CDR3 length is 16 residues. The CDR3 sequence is CASSSQPRVGGNEQYF. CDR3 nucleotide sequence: TGCGCCAGCAGCTCCCAACCCCGGGTGGGGGGGAACGAGCAGTACTTC.

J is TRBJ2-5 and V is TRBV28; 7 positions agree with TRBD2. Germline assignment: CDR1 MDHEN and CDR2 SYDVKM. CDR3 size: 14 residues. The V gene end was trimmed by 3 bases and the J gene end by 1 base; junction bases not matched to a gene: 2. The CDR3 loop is CASSFTSAQETQYF. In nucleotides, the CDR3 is TGTGCCAGCAGTTTCACTAGCGCCCAAGAGACCCAGTACTTC. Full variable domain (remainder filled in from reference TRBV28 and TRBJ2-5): DVKVTQSSRYLVKRTGEKVFLECVQDMDHENMFWYRQDPGLGLRLIYFSYDVKMKEKGDIPEGYSVSREKKERFSLILESASTNQTSMYLCASSFTSAQETQYFGPGTRLLVL.

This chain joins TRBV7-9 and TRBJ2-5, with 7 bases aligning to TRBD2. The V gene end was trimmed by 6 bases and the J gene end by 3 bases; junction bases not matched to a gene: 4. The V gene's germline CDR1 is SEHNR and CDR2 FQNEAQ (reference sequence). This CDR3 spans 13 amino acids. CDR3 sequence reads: CASSKGLKETQYF. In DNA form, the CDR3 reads TGTGCCAGCAGTAAGGGACTAAAAGAGACCCAGTACTTC. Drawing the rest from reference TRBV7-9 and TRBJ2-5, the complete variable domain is DTGVSQNPRHKITKRGQNVTFRCDPISEHNRLYWYRQTLGQGPEFLTYFQNEAQLEKSRLLSDRFSAERPKGSFSTLEIQRTEQGDSAMYLCASSKGLKETQYFGPGTRLLVL.

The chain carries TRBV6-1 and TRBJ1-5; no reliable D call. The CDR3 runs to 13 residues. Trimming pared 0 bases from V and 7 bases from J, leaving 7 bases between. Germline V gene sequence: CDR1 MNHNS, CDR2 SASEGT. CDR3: CASSEAKSQPQHF. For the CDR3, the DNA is TGTGCCAGCAGTGAAGCTAAGTCACAGCCCCAGCATTTT.

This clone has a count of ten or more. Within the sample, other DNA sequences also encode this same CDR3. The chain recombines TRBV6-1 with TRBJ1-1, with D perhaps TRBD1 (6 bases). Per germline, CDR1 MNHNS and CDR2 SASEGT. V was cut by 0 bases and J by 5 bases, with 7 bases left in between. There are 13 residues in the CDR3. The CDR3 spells CASSEARGTEAFF. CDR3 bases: TGTGCCAGCAGTGAAGCGAGGGGGACTGAAGCTTTCTTT.

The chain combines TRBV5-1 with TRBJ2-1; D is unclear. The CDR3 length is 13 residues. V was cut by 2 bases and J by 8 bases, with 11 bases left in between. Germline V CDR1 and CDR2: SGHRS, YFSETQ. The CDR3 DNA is TGCGCCAGCAGCTTAACCCAAGTGGATGAGCAGTTCTTC. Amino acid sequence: CASSLTQVDEQFF.

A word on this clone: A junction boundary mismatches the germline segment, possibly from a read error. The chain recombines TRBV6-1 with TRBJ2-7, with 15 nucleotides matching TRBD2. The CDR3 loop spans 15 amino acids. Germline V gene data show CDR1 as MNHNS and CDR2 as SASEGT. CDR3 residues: CASIPWTSGRVEQCF. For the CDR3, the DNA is TGTGCCAGCATTCCTTGGACTAGCGGGAGGGTCGAGCAGTGCTTC.

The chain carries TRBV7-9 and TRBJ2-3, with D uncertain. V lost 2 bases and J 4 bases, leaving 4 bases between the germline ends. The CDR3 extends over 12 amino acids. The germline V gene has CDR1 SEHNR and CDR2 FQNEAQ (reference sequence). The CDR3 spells CASSLQSDTQYF. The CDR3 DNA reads TGTGCCAGCAGCTTACAGTCAGATACGCAGTATTTT.

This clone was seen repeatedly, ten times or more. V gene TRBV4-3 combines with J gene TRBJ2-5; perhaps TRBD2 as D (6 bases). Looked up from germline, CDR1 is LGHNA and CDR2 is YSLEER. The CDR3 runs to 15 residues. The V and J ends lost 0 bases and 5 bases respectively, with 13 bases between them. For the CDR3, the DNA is TGCGCCAGCAGCCAAGATACTAGCCGCGGCGAGACCCAGTACTTC. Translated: CASSQDTSRGETQYF.

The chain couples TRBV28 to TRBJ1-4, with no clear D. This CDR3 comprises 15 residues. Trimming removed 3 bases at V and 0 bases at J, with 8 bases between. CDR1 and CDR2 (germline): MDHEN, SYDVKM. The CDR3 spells CASSLPVATNEKLFF. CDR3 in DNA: TGTGCCAGCAGTTTGCCAGTTGCAACTAATGAAAAACTGTTTTTT. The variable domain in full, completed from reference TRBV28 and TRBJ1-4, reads DVKVTQSSRYLVKRTGEKVFLECVQDMDHENMFWYRQDPGLGLRLIYFSYDVKMKEKGDIPEGYSVSREKKERFSLILESASTNQTSMYLCASSLPVATNEKLFFGSGTQLSVL.

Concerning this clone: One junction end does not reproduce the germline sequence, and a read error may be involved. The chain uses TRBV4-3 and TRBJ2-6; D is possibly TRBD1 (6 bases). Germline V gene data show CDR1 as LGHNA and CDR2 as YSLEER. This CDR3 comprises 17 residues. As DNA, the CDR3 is TGCGTCAGCAGCACCAGGGGAAGGGGCTCTGGGGCCAACGTCCTGACTTTC. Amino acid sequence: CVSSTRGRGSGANVLTF.

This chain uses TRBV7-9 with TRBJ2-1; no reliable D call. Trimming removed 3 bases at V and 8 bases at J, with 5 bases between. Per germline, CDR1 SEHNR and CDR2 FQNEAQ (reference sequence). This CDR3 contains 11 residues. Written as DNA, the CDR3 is TGTGCCAGCAGCTTCTTGGATGAGCAGTTCTTC. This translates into CASSFLDEQFF.

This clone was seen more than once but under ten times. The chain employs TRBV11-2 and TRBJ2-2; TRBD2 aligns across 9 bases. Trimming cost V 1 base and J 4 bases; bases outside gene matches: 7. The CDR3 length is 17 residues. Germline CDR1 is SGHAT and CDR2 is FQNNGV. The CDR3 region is CASSLAQAGGRTGELFF. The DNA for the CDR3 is TGTGCCAGCAGCTTAGCCCAAGCGGGGGGACGCACCGGGGAGCTGTTTTTT.

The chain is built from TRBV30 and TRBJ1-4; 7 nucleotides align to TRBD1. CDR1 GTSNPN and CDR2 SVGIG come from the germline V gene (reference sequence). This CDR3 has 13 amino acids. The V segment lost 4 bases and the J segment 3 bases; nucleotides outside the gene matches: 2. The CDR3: CAWTDRPNEKLFF. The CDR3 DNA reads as TGTGCCTGGACGGACAGGCCTAATGAAAAACTGTTTTTT.

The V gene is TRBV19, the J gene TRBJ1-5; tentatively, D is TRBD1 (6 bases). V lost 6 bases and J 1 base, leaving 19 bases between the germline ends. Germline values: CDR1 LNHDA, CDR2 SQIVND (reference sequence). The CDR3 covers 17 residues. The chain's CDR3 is CASSPPRRGRSNQPQHF. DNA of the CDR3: TGTGCCAGTAGCCCCCCCCGGCGGGGGCGAAGCAATCAGCCCCAGCATTTT.

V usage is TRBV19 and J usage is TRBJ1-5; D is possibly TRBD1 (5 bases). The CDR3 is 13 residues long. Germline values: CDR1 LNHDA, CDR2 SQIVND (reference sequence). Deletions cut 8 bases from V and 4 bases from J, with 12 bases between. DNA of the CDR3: TGTGCCAGTCGGTCGCGGGGGAATCAGCCCCAGCATTTT. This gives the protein CASRSRGNQPQHF.